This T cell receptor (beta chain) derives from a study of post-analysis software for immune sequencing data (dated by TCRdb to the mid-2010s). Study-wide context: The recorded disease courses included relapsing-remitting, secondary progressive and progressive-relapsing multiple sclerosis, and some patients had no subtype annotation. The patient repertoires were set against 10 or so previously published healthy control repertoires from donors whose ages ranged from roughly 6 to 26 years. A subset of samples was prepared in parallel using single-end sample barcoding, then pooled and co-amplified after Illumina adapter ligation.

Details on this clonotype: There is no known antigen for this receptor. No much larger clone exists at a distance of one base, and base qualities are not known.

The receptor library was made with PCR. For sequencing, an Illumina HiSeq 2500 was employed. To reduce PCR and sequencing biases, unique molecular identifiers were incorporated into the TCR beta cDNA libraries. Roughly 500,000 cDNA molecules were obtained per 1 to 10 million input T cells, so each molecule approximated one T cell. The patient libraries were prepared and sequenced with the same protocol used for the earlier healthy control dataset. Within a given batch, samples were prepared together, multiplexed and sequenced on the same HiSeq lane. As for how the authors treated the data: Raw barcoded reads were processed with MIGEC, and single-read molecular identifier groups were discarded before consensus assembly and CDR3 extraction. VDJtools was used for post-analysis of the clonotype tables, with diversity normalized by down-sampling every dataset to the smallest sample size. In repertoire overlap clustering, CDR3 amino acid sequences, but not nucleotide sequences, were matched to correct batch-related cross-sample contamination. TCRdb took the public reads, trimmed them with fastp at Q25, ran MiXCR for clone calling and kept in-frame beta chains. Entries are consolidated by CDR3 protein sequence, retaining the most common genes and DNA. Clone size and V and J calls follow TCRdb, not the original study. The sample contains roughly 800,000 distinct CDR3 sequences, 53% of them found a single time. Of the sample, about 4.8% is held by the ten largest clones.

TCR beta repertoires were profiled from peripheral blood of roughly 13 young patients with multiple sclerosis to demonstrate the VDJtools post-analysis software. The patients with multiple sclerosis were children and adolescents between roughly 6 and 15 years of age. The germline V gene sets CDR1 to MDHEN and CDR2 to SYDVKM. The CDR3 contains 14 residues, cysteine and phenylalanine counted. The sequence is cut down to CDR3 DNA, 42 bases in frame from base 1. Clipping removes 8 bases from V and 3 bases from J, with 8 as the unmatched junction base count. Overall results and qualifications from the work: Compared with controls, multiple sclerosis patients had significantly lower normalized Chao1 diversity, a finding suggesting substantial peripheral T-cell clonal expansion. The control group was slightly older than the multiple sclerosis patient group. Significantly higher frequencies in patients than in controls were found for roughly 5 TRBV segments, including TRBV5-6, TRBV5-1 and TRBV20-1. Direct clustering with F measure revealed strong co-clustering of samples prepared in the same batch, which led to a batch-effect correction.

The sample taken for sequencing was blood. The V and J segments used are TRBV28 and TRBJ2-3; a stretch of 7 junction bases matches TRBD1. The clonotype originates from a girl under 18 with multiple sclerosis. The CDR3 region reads CASRQGGGTDTQYF. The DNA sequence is TGTGCCAGCCGGCAAGGGGGCGGGACAGATACGCAGTATTTT. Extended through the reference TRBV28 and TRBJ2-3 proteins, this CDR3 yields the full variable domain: DVKVTQSSRYLVKRTGEKVFLECVQDMDHENMFWYRQDPGLGLRLIYFSYDVKMKEKGDIPEGYSVSREKKERFSLILESASTNQTSMYLCASRQGGGTDTQYFGPGTRLTVL.